This TCR beta chain appears in the sequencing data of a study of Ad26.COV2.S vaccination and SARS-CoV-2 variants. Produced via immunoSEQ multiplex PCR; TCRdb's table is partial and in-frame only. This table holds about 350,000 clones, roughly 89% found once. The treatment was: around 19 received Ad26.COV2.S at low or high dose, single or two shots; several received placebo; per-sample allocation not given. Sampling took place 63 days after the first vaccine or placebo injection. The germline V gene encodes CDR1 SGHTA and CDR2 FQGNSA. CDR3 length: 13 residues. Trimming shortened V by 2 bases and J by 8 bases, and 7 bases separated the two germline ends.

Sequenced material: peripheral blood, taken in a trial of Ad26.COV2.S vaccine versus placebo. The V call is TRBV7-2, the J call TRBJ1-6; the D gene is possibly TRBD1 (5 bases). The TCR comes from a person between 18 and 60 years old who received the Ad26.COV2.S COVID-19 vaccine or a placebo. The CDR3 nucleotides read TGTGCCAGCAGCTTACCGGGGGATTCACCCCTCCACTTT. It is translated as CASSLPGDSPLHF.